The entry below gives a single TCR beta chain sequence along with its context. No antigen is known for it. Trimming left V 5 bases short and J 1 base short, with 17 bases between. The CDR3 has 17 amino acids. Per the germline V gene, CDR1 is MGHDK and CDR2 is SYGVNS. Clones were read by immunoSEQ multiplex PCR, and TCRdb kept only the in-frame ones, dropping some. The sample has 800,000 to 1,200,000 clones, about 80% seen once. This sample was included in a study of shared clonotypes between healthy human individuals. Study conclusions and caveats: Clonotype sharing among donors was thought likely to change with sequencing depth. Some naive CD4 clonotypes, around 4.7%, turned up in common across a handful of donors. At large depth, rarefaction still showed sorted-subset sequencing to be incomplete.

The sequence was collected from a man between 18 and 35 years old in good health. Some clones in this sample may be carry-over from other donors' samples. Sequenced material: memory CD4+ T cells from PBMCs. The subset was: CD45RA-negative fraction. The V call is TRBV25-1, the J call TRBJ2-2, with TRBD2 as a possible D gene (5 bases). CDR3 nucleotides: TGTGCCAGCAGTCCACCGGGCAGCGGAGTGAACACCGGGGAGCTGTTTTTT. Its protein product is CASSPPGSGVNTGELFF.